The 3 T cell receptor beta chains given below trace back to one sample, sequenced in a study of cytomegalovirus exposure and HLA in healthy donors. Primers: 60 Vbeta forward and 13 Jbeta reverse. Assay used: immunoSEQ multiplex PCR; TCRdb lists only in-frame clones, some missing. Of 200,000 to 250,000 clones in the sample, over 80% were seen once. Sequencing input: PBMCs. The source is a boy between 2 and 15 years old in good health and CMV-seronegative.

In DNA, the CDR3 is TGTGCCAGCAGTTCCCGGGGTCAGCCCCAGCATTTT. The encoded protein is CASSSRGQPQHF. This rearrangement joins TRBV27 to TRBJ1-5; no reliable D call. Between the trimmed V and J ends, which lost 4 bases and 6 bases, there was a span of 7 bases. Germline V gene data show CDR1 as MNHEY and CDR2 as SMNVEV (reference sequence). The CDR3 has 12 residues.

The chain employs TRBV28 and TRBJ1-2, with 9 bases lining up with TRBD1. The CDR3 runs to 16 residues. V shed 5 bases and J 7 bases; nucleotides not matched to a gene: 14. In germline, CDR1 is MDHEN, CDR2 SYDVKM. CDR3: CASSLNPGTGLSGYTF. The CDR3 DNA reads TGTGCCAGCAGTCTCAACCCCGGGACAGGGTTGAGTGGCTACACCTTC.

The V and J genes are TRBV6-5 and TRBJ2-7, with TRBD2 as a possible D gene (6 bases). CDR1 and CDR2 (germline): MNHEY, SVGAGI. V dropped 7 bases and J dropped 3 bases, with 10 bases sitting between them. This CDR3 comprises 12 residues. In nucleotides, the CDR3 is TGTGCCAGCAAAGTGGGGGGCTACGAGCAGTACTTC. Protein sequence: CASKVGGYEQYF.